The 14 T cell receptor beta chains below all came from one sample that was sequenced in a study of T cells in Graves' hyperthyroidism and ophthalmopathy. From RNA transcripts, TCR beta CDR3 regions were amplified. HTBI primers drove first-round RT-PCR of the TCR CDR3. TCRdb processed the multiplex PCR reads anew with MiXCR; each CDR3 protein has one entry. Here the sample spans some 350,000 distinct CDR3 sequences, roughly an eighth being singletons. Specimen: blood. Source of these receptors: a middle-aged woman with Graves' ophthalmopathy.

The chain combines TRBV7-9 with TRBJ2-2; 12 bases fit TRBD1. The V gene's germline CDR1 is SEHNR and CDR2 FQNEAQ (reference sequence). Trimming cost V 5 bases and J 4 bases; bases outside gene matches: 14. This CDR3 spans 19 amino acids. For the CDR3, the DNA is TGTGCCAGCAGCGGGACGGGACAGGGGGCGCTTAAGGTCACCGGGGAGCTGTTTTTT. Encoded protein: CASSGTGQGALKVTGELFF.

This chain uses TRBV5-5 with TRBJ2-6, with 9 nucleotides matching TRBD1. The germline V gene has CDR1 SGHKS and CDR2 YYEKEE (reference sequence). This CDR3 region has 17 residues. The ends lost 4 bases at V and 2 bases at J; junction bases unmatched: 7. CDR3 residues: CASSDYRGRTGANVLTF. CDR3 in DNA: TGTGCCAGCAGCGACTACAGGGGGCGGACTGGGGCCAACGTCCTGACTTTC.

This clonotype was observed at least ten times. The chain joins TRBV7-2 to TRBJ1-1, with TRBD1 as a possible D gene (5 bases). CDR1 and CDR2 (germline): SGHTA, FQGNSA. Trimming cost V 1 base and J 11 bases, with 11 bases left between them. The CDR3 has 12 residues. The CDR3 DNA reads as TGTGCCAGCAGCTTAGAGGGGATCTCGGCTTTCTTT. Protein product: CASSLEGISAFF. Together with reference TRBV7-2 and TRBJ1-1, the CDR3 gives the full variable domain: GAGVSQSPSNKVTEKGKDVELRCDPISGHTALYWYRQSLGQGLEFLIYFQGNSAPDKSGLPSDRFSAERTGGSVSTLTIQRTQQEDSAVYLCASSLEGISAFFGQGTRLTVV.

At least ten counts were recorded for this clonotype. Written as DNA, the CDR3 is TGCGCCAGCAGCCTGGGACAGGGTGGGCACAATGAGCAGTTCTTC. This codes for CASSLGQGGHNEQFF. The chain employs TRBV5-1 and TRBJ2-1; 9 positions agree with TRBD1. Per the germline V gene, CDR1 is SGHRS and CDR2 is YFSETQ. V gave up 4 bases and J gave up 5 bases; unmatched junction bases: 7. There are 15 residues in the CDR3.

This clonotype showed up many times. The V call is TRBV2, the J call TRBJ2-7; the D gene is possibly TRBD1 (5 bases). Per the germline V gene, CDR1 is SNHLY and CDR2 is FYNNEI. V lost 6 bases, J lost 4 bases, and 16 bases lay in between. CDR3 length: 14 residues. The CDR3 DNA is TGTGCCAGCAGAAGGGCACAGGTAGGGTACGAGCAGTACTTC. It encodes CASRRAQVGYEQYF. The whole variable domain, remainder taken from reference TRBV2 and TRBJ2-7, is EPEVTQTPSHQVTQMGQEVILRCVPISNHLYFYWYRQILGQKVEFLVSFYNNEISEKSEIFDDQFSVERPDGSNFTLKIRSTKLEDSAMYFCASRRAQVGYEQYFGPGTRLTVT.

The J gene is TRBJ2-3, the V gene TRBV7-9; 8 bases agree with TRBD2. This CDR3 has 16 residues. In germline, CDR1 is SEHNR, CDR2 FQNEAQ (reference sequence). V dropped 1 base and J dropped 4; count of bases not matched to a gene: 7. In nucleotides, the CDR3 is TGTGCCAGCAGCTTAGGTGACGGGGGGGCCGCAGATACGCAGTATTTT. It yields the protein CASSLGDGGAADTQYF.

This clonotype was counted a few times. The chain links TRBV5-6 to TRBJ2-3; TRBD2 is a possible D gene (8 bases). The germline gives CDR1 SGHDT, CDR2 YYEEEE. V was shortened by 6 bases and J by 10 bases, with 21 bases between the two germline ends. The CDR3 is 14 amino acids. The CDR3 protein is CASNQGGLGWSQYF. CDR3 nucleotides: TGTGCCAGCAACCAGGGGGGACTAGGATGGTCGCAGTATTTT. The full variable domain, completed using reference TRBV5-6 and TRBJ2-3, is DAGVTQSPTHLIKTRGQQVTLRCSPKSGHDTVSWYQQALGQGPQFIFQYYEEEERQRGNFPDRFSGHQFPNYSSELNVNALLLGDSALYLCASNQGGLGWSQYFGPGTRLTVL.

The chain carries TRBV6-5 and TRBJ2-7; TRBD2 agrees at 14 bases. The CDR3 totals 16 residues. J was trimmed by 6 bases and V by 2 bases; bases with no gene match: 6. Germline CDR1 reads MNHEY; CDR2 reads SVGAGI. The CDR3 DNA reads as TGTGCCAGCAGTTACCGTTGGGGACTAGCGGGAGCCGAGCAGTACTTC. Its translation is CASSYRWGLAGAEQYF.

In its sample, this clonotype was seen many times. This chain links TRBV6-1 with TRBJ2-4; 9 nucleotides match TRBD2. J was trimmed by 2 bases and V by 7 bases; bases with no gene match: 12. The CDR3 is 17 residues long. Germline V CDR1 and CDR2: MNHNS, SASEGT. The CDR3 loop is CASTGSLAGYSKNIQYF. The CDR3 region has the DNA TGTGCCAGCACCGGGTCTCTAGCGGGGTATTCCAAAAACATTCAGTACTTC.

This clonotype was recorded at least ten times. V and J are TRBV28 and TRBJ2-2; 10 positions agree with TRBD1. The CDR3 runs to 16 residues. Germline lookup yields CDR1 MDHEN and CDR2 SYDVKM. Losses at the gene ends were 6 bases for V and 3 bases for J; bases not matched to a gene: 7. The CDR3 sequence: CASRRQGARDTGELFF. CDR3 in DNA: TGTGCCAGCAGAAGACAGGGGGCGCGGGACACCGGGGAGCTGTTTTTT.

J is TRBJ1-5 and V is TRBV5-1; 7 bases map to TRBD1. The germline gives CDR1 SGHRS, CDR2 YFSETQ. Trimming cost V 1 base and J 6 bases; bases outside gene matches: 7. This CDR3 has 15 residues. The DNA for the CDR3 is TGCGCCAGCAGCTTGAGACCAGGGGGTGGTCAGCCCCAGCATTTT. Its protein is CASSLRPGGGQPQHF.

This clonotype was picked up many times. The V call is TRBV6-1, the J call TRBJ1-1; D is unclear. Trimming shortened V by 6 bases and J by 6 bases, and 8 bases separated the two germline ends. Germline loops: CDR1 MNHNS, CDR2 SASEGT. CDR3 size: 11 residues. The CDR3 bases are TGTGCCAGCAGGAGGCAAGCTGAAGCTTTCTTT. The encoded protein is CASRRQAEAFF.

This chain joins TRBV5-6 and TRBJ1-6; 7 nucleotides line up with TRBD1. This CDR3 has 16 residues. Germline V gives CDR1 SGHDT, CDR2 YYEEEE. The V gene end was trimmed by 3 bases and the J gene end by 5 bases; junction bases not matched to a gene: 8. CDR3 sequence (DNA): TGTGCCAGCAGCTATCCGGGACAGAAAAATAATTCACCCCTCCACTTT. This sequence encodes CASSYPGQKNNSPLHF.

J is TRBJ2-1 and V is TRBV19; D possibly matches TRBD1 or TRBD2 (6 bases each). V was clipped by 11 bases and J by 7 bases, with 24 bases between them. The CDR3 is 15 residues long. Per germline, CDR1 LNHDA and CDR2 SQIVND (reference sequence). DNA of the CDR3: TGTGCCTCCAAAAACCCGGGGGCGCAAATGAATGAGCAGTTCTTC. This gives the protein CASKNPGAQMNEQFF.